This entry lists 17 T cell receptor beta chains sequenced from one sample in a study of T cell changes during pregnancy in multiple sclerosis. TCRdb's table, derived via immunoSEQ multiplex PCR, lists solely in-frame clones and lacks some. Of 85,000 to 130,000 clones in the sample, 85% to 95% were seen once. The sample in question was peripheral blood, obtained after pregnancy. These receptors came from a female donor with multiple sclerosis, enrolled in a pregnancy study.

The gene calls are TRBV18 and TRBJ1-1; TRBD1 matches 9 bases. Germline V gives CDR1 KGHSH, CDR2 LQKENI. After removal of 0 bases from V and 1 base from J, the junction contained 3 bases not matched to a gene. The CDR3 is made up of 16 amino acids. The CDR3 nucleotides read TGTGCCAGCTCACCACCGACAGGGGGTAGGAACACTGAAGCTTTCTTT. Residues: CASSPPTGGRNTEAFF. Variable domain in full (rest from reference TRBV18 and TRBJ1-1): NAGVMQNPRHLVRRRGQEARLRCSPMKGHSHVYWYRQLPEEGLKFMVYLQKENIIDESGMPKERFSAEFPKEGPSILRIQQVVRGDSAAYFCASSPPTGGRNTEAFFGQGTRLTVV.

The chain joins TRBV7-9 to TRBJ1-2; 7 bases are a match to TRBD1. The CDR3 covers 13 residues. Germline V gene lookup returns CDR1 SEHNR and CDR2 FQNEAQ (reference sequence). V lost 2 bases and J lost 4; bases outside the gene matches: 1. The CDR3, as DNA: TGTGCCAGCAGCTTAAACAGGGGCTATGGCTACACCTTC. It is translated as CASSLNRGYGYTF.

The rearrangement links TRBV11-2 to TRBJ2-7, with D uncertain. V was pared by 3 bases and J by 3 bases, with 6 bases between. The germline V gene encodes CDR1 SGHAT and CDR2 FQNNGV. The CDR3 covers 12 residues. The CDR3, as DNA: TGTGCCAGCAGCTTGCGCCTCTACGAGCAGTACTTC. This encodes CASSLRLYEQYF.

The rearrangement joins TRBV10-3 to TRBJ2-1; tentatively, D is TRBD2 (6 bases). The CDR3 runs 13 residues. The V and J ends lost 7 bases and 7 bases respectively, with 14 bases between them. CDR1 and CDR2 (germline): ENHRY, SYGVKD. The CDR3 region has the DNA TGTGCCATCACCGGGAGCCAAAAGAATGAGCAGTTCTTC. Translating it yields CAITGSQKNEQFF.

This clone was seen just once. The CDR3 sequence: CASSLAYRGRDTF. The CDR3 DNA sequence: TGTGCCAGCAGCTTAGCTTATAGGGGGCGAGATACCTTC. The rearrangement joins TRBV11-2 to TRBJ1-2; 7 nucleotides agree with TRBD1. With V trimmed by 1 base and J by 14 bases, 10 bases remained unmatched. Germline CDR1 SGHAT, CDR2 FQNNGV. The CDR3 is 13 residues long.

The chain employs TRBV27 and TRBJ1-2; 8 nucleotides line up with TRBD1. Germline lookup yields CDR1 MNHEY and CDR2 SMNVEV (reference sequence). The V gene end was trimmed by 2 bases and the J gene end by 3 bases; junction bases not matched to a gene: 5. The CDR3 extends over 15 amino acids. The CDR3 sequence: CASSLGPTGDYGYTF. As DNA, the CDR3 is TGTGCCAGCAGTTTAGGACCGACAGGGGACTATGGCTACACCTTC.

The chain couples TRBV5-4 to TRBJ1-4; TRBD1 is a possible D gene (5 bases). Trimming stripped 3 bases from V and 12 bases from J, with 15 bases between. The CDR3 sequence is 13 residues long. CDR1 SGHNT and CDR2 YYREEE come from the germline V gene (reference sequence). CDR3 amino acids: CASSSGALGELFF. The CDR3 DNA is TGTGCCAGCAGCTCTGGGGCTTTAGGGGAACTGTTTTTT.

The V call is TRBV5-6, the J call TRBJ2-7, with 8 bases aligning to TRBD2. The CDR3 extends over 16 amino acids. Unmatched junction bases numbered 9, after V lost 0 bases and J lost 4 bases. Germline-derived CDR1 and CDR2 are SGHDT and YYEEEE. CDR3: CASSLADGRAGYEQYF. The CDR3 DNA reads as TGTGCCAGCAGCTTGGCCGACGGGAGGGCCGGGTACGAGCAGTACTTC. Using reference TRBV5-6 and TRBJ2-7 for the parts outside the CDR3, the full variable domain is DAGVTQSPTHLIKTRGQQVTLRCSPKSGHDTVSWYQQALGQGPQFIFQYYEEEERQRGNFPDRFSGHQFPNYSSELNVNALLLGDSALYLCASSLADGRAGYEQYFGPGTRLTVT.

The V call is TRBV7-8, the J call TRBJ1-4, with D possibly matching TRBD1 (5 bases). Germline V CDR1 and CDR2: SGHVS, FQNEAQ. The ends were cut back, 5 bases at V and 12 bases at J, with 22 bases in the middle. The CDR3 is 15 amino acids. The CDR3 loop is CASSPDRGLRIELFF. The CDR3 coding sequence is TGTGCCAGCAGCCCCGACCGGGGACTTCGGATTGAACTGTTTTTT.

The chain has TRBV10-3 and TRBJ1-5; 10 bases map to TRBD1. This CDR3 contains 15 residues. The V segment lost 3 bases and the J segment 4 bases; nucleotides outside the gene matches: 3. CDR1 is ENHRY and CDR2 is SYGVKD in the germline V gene. For the CDR3, the DNA is TGTGCCATCAGTGATGGACAGGGGGTGAATCAGCCCCAGCATTTT. Translated: CAISDGQGVNQPQHF.

This chain joins TRBV7-2 and TRBJ2-1, with 11 bases lining up with TRBD2. The junction had 2 bases not matched to a gene; V was cut back by 5 bases and J by 2 bases. The CDR3 extends over 15 amino acids. Looked up from germline, CDR1 is SGHTA and CDR2 is FQGNSA. The CDR3 spells CASSQTSGAYNEQFF. The CDR3 DNA follows: TGTGCCAGCAGCCAGACTAGCGGGGCCTACAATGAGCAGTTCTTC.

The chain combines TRBV28 with TRBJ1-5; D is undetermined. V lost 10 bases and J 5 bases, leaving 21 bases between the germline ends. The CDR3 runs 15 residues. Germline assignment: CDR1 MDHEN and CDR2 SYDVKM. Here the CDR3 DNA reads TGTGCCACCAATCCTTCGGGAGGCAGTCATCAGCCCCAGCATTTT. Protein product: CATNPSGGSHQPQHF.

In DNA form, the CDR3 reads TGCAGCGTTGATAGCGCTAAATACACCTTC. It encodes CSVDSAKYTF. The chain has TRBV29-1 and TRBJ1-2; unclear D gene. V was clipped by 3 bases and J by 11 bases, with 10 bases between them. The germline gives CDR1 SQVTM, CDR2 ANQGSEA. The CDR3 totals 10 residues.

The J gene is TRBJ1-2, the V gene TRBV7-2, with D unclear. Trimming stripped 4 bases from V and 3 bases from J, with 9 bases between. Per the germline V gene, CDR1 is SGHTA and CDR2 is FQGNSA. The CDR3 has 13 residues. CDR3 in amino acids: CASSSGAHYGYTF. The CDR3 DNA sequence: TGTGCCAGCAGCTCGGGTGCTCACTATGGCTACACCTTC.

This clone was seen only a few times. The V gene is TRBV5-1, the J gene TRBJ1-5, with D maybe TRBD1 (6 bases). The V end lost 0 bases, the J end lost 7 bases, and 14 bases lay between the germline ends. Germline V CDR1 and CDR2: SGHRS, YFSETQ. The CDR3 runs to 15 residues. Here the CDR3 DNA reads TGCGCCAGCAGCTTGGATTGGGGGCGAGGGCAGCCCCAGCATTTT. Encoded protein: CASSLDWGRGQPQHF.

The chain recombines TRBV6-6 with TRBJ2-7; D ambiguous. The CDR3 consists of 15 residues. The germline V gene has CDR1 MNHNY and CDR2 SVGAGI (reference sequence). Trimming left V 0 bases short and J 3 bases short, with 12 bases between. The CDR3 region has the DNA TGTGCCAGCAGTTACTCGATACTCGCGAACTACGAGCAGTACTTC. This gives the protein CASSYSILANYEQYF.

This clone was recorded only once. V usage is TRBV28 and J usage is TRBJ2-6; 7 bases match TRBD1. V was pared by 5 bases and J by 0 bases, with 7 bases of the junction left unmatched. Germline V gene data show CDR1 as MDHEN and CDR2 as SYDVKM. The CDR3 consists of 17 residues. In nucleotides, the CDR3 is TGTGCCAGCAGTACTTGGGACAGCGCCTCTGGGGCCAACGTCCTGACTTTC. As protein: CASSTWDSASGANVLTF.